A selection of T cell receptor beta chains follows, all from one sample in a study of blood T cell repertoires in COVID-19. Assay: immunoSEQ multiplex PCR; the TCRdb copy retains only in-frame clones and omits some. The repertoire holds 70,000 to 95,000 clones, with around four fifths as singletons. Sequencing input: peripheral blood. The receptors stem from a woman in her 70s with active or convalescent COVID-19. CDR3s include the opening cysteine and the closing phenylalanine or tryptophan. The order of the fields is V gene, D gene, clone size, J gene, CDR3 DNA, CDR3 protein. A D gene is named only where the DNA matches it firmly. Clone size is given for some rows only: seen once, a few or many times, or a class if the clone is expanded.

TRBV9,-,-,TRBJ1-4,TGTGCCAGCAGCGTAGAGGGTCAAGGGAGGGAAAAACTGTTTTTT,CASSVEGQGREKLFF
TRBV18,TRBD2,-,TRBJ2-2,TGTGCCAGCTCACCAACCCTAGCGGAGAACACCGGGGAGCTGTTTTTT,CASSPTLAENTGELFF
TRBV21-1,-,once,TRBJ1-5,TGTGCCAGCACCCACCCGCCCAGGGAGGCCAATCAGCCCCAGCATTTT,CASTHPPREANQPQHF
TRBV27,TRBD1,few,TRBJ2-1,TGTGCCAGCAGTTTAAAGTTTTTACAGGGGGCCTACAATGAGCAGTTCTTC,CASSLKFLQGAYNEQFF
TRBV2,TRBD1,-,TRBJ1-1,TGTGCCACCCAACAGGGGGCCACTGAAGCTTTCTTT,CATQQGATEAFF
TRBV6-5,-,-,TRBJ1-1,TGTGCCAGCTTCCCCCCCCGGCGGCAGGGTACTGAAGCTTTCTTT,CASFPPRRQGTEAFF
TRBV7-2,-,-,TRBJ2-2,TGTGCCAGCAGCTCCCTGCGGGGTGGGGACACCGGGGAGCTGTTTTTT,CASSSLRGGDTGELFF
TRBV7-2,TRBD1,-,TRBJ2-7,TGTGCCAGCAGCGGCCGGGACAGGGACTCCTACGAGCAGTACTTC,CASSGRDRDSYEQYF
TRBV4-3,-,-,TRBJ2-7,TGCGCCAGCAGCCAAGATAGAGAGAGCTACGAGCAGTACTTC,CASSQDRESYEQYF
TRBV15,-,-,TRBJ1-2,TGTGCCACCAGCAGAGACAGGGTGGGAGGCTACACCTTC,CATSRDRVGGYTF
TRBV7-2,-,-,TRBJ2-5,TGTGCCAGCAGCCAATCAAGAACTCAAGAGACCCAGTACTTC,CASSQSRTQETQYF
TRBV19,-,-,TRBJ1-1,TGTGCCACAGGGGAAGGGTACACTGAAGCTTTCTTT,CATGEGYTEAFF
TRBV6-6,-,-,TRBJ2-2,TGTGCCAGCACGTGGTTTTCGAGCCCCGTCACCGGGGAGCTGTTTTTT,CASTWFSSPVTGELFF
TRBV28,TRBD1,once,TRBJ1-2,TGTGCCAGCCAAGACAGGGCCTATGGCTACACCTTC,CASQDRAYGYTF
TRBV7-2,TRBD1,-,TRBJ1-1,TGTGCCAGCAGCTTATCCGGGACAGTGAACACTGAAGCTTTCTTT,CASSLSGTVNTEAFF
TRBV28,TRBD1,-,TRBJ1-4,TGTGCCAGCAGCCGCCCCGACAGGGGTACTAATGAAAAACTGTTTTTT,CASSRPDRGTNEKLFF
TRBV14,-,-,TRBJ2-2,TGTGCCAGCAGCCAAGTGCGGGGATTTAACACCGGGGAGCTGTTTTTT,CASSQVRGFNTGELFF
TRBV6-5,TRBD1,few,TRBJ2-1,TGTGCCAGCAGCTGGGCAGGGGGCGAGTACAATGAGCAGTTCTTC,CASSWAGGEYNEQFF
TRBV5-4,TRBD2,few,TRBJ2-2,TGTGCCAGCAGCCAGGGACTAGCGGGGGCAGGTGCCGGGGAGCTGTTTTTT,CASSQGLAGAGAGELFF
TRBV5-1,TRBD2,-,TRBJ2-3,TGCGCCAGCAGCCCCCAGGGAGCGGGGGGGCTTGATACGCAGTATTTT,CASSPQGAGGLDTQYF
TRBV18,-,-,TRBJ1-4,TGTGCCAGCTCACCCGACAGGCCCGTTAATGAAAAACTGTTTTTT,CASSPDRPVNEKLFF
TRBV5-4,-,-,TRBJ1-2,TGTGCCAGCAGCTTGGATGAGGGAACTGGCTACACCTTC,CASSLDEGTGYTF
TRBV5-1,TRBD1,-,TRBJ1-2,TGCGCCAGCAGCTTGCCCGGGACAGGGGGCGACTATGGCTACACCTTC,CASSLPGTGGDYGYTF
TRBV7-9,TRBD1,-,TRBJ1-5,TGTGCCAGCAGCTCGGACAGGGACCAGCCCCAGCATTTT,CASSSDRDQPQHF
TRBV2,TRBD2,-,TRBJ2-1,TGTGCCAGCAATAGCGGGGGGATCAATGAGCAGTTCTTC,CASNSGGINEQFF
TRBV3-1/TRBV3-2,-,-,TRBJ1-5,TGTGCCAGCAGCGCAGGGTCGGGTCTCAATCAGCCCCAGCATTTT,CASSAGSGLNQPQHF
TRBV6-2/TRBV6-3,-,-,TRBJ2-5,TGTGCCAGCAGTAACAGGGCAGAGACCCAGTACTTC,CASSNRAETQYF
TRBV5-1,TRBD2,-,TRBJ2-5,TGCGCCAGCGGCGGGACTAGCGGGGCCGAGACCCAGTACTTC,CASGGTSGAETQYF
TRBV5-6,-,-,TRBJ1-2,TGTGCCAGCAGCTCCGGGTTTGGCTACACCTTC,CASSSGFGYTF
TRBV12-5,TRBD1,few,TRBJ1-1,TGTGCTAGTGGTTTACACAGGGGCGGGAACACTGAAGCTTTCTTT,CASGLHRGGNTEAFF
TRBV19,-,-,TRBJ2-5,TGTGCCAGTAGTATGAACAGAAAAGAGACCCAGTACTTC,CASSMNRKETQYF
TRBV19,TRBD1,-,TRBJ2-4,TGTGCCAGTAGGGTAACAGGGGGGAACATTCAGTACTTC,CASRVTGGNIQYF
TRBV15,TRBD1,-,TRBJ1-4,TGTGCCACCAGCAGCCTGGACAGGGCAGGTAATGAAAAACTGTTTTTT,CATSSLDRAGNEKLFF